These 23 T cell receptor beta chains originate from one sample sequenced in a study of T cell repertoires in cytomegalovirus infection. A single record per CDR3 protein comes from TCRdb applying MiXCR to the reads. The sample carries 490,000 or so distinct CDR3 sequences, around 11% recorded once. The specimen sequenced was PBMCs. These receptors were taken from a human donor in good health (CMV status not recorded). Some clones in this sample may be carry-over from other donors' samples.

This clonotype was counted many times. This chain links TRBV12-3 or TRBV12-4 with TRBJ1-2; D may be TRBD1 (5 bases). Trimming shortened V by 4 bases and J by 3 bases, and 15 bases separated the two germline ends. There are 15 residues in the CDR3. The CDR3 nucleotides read TGTGCCAGCAGTTGGGGCCCCTCCAACGACTATGGCTACACCTTC. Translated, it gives CASSWGPSNDYGYTF.

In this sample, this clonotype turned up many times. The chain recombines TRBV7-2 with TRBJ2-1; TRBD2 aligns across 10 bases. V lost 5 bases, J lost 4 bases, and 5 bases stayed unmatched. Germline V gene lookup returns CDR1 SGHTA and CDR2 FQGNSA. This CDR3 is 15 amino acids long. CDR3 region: CASSPTSGNYNEQFF. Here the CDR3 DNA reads TGTGCCAGCAGCCCTACTAGCGGGAATTACAATGAGCAGTTCTTC. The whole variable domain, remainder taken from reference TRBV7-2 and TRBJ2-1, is GAGVSQSPSNKVTEKGKDVELRCDPISGHTALYWYRQSLGQGLEFLIYFQGNSAPDKSGLPSDRFSAERTGGSVSTLTIQRTQQEDSAVYLCASSPTSGNYNEQFFGPGTRLTVL.

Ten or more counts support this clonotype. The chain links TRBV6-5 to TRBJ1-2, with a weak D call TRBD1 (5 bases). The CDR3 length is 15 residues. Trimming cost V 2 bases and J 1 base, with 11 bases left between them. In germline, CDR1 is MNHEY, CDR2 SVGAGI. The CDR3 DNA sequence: TGTGCCAGCAGTTACGGAGGGGCAGGTAACTATGGCTACACCTTC. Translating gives CASSYGGAGNYGYTF.

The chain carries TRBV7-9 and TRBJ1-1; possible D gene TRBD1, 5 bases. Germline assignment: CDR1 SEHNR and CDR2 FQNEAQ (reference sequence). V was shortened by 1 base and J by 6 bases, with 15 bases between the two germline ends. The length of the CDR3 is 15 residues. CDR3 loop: CASSLVRGGRAEAFF. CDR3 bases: TGTGCCAGCAGCTTAGTCCGGGGGGGAAGGGCTGAAGCTTTCTTT.

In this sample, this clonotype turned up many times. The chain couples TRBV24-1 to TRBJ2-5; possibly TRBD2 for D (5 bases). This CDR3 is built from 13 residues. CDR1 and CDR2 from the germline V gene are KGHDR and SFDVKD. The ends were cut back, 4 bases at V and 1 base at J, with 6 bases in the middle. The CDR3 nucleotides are TGTGCCACCAGTGAGGCGGGCCAAGAGACCCAGTACTTC. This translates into CATSEAGQETQYF.

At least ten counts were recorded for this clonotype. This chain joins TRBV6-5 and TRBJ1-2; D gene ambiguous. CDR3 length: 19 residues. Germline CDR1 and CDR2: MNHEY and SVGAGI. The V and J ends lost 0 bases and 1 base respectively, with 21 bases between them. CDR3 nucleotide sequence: TGTGCCAGCAGTTACTCAAGTGGTGGAGAGGTCGATAATAACTATGGCTACACCTTC. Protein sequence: CASSYSSGGEVDNNYGYTF.

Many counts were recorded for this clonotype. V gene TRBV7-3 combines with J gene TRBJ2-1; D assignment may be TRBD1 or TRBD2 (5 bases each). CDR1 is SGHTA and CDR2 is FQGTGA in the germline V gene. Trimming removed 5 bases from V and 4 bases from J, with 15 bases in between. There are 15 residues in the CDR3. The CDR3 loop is CASSPPGTPYNEQFF. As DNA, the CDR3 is TGTGCCAGCAGCCCACCCGGGACCCCGTACAATGAGCAGTTCTTC. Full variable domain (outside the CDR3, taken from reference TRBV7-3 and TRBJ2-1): GAGVSQTPSNKVTEKGKYVELRCDPISGHTALYWYRQSLGQGPEFLIYFQGTGAADDSGLPNDRFFAVRPEGSVSTLKIQRTERGDSAVYLCASSPPGTPYNEQFFGPGTRLTVL.

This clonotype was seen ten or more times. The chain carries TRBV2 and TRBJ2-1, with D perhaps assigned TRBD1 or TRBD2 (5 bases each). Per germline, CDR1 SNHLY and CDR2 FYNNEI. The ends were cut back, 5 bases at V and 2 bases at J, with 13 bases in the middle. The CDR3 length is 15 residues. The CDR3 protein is CASSWTLGAYNEQFF. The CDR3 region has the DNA TGTGCCAGCAGTTGGACACTCGGGGCCTACAATGAGCAGTTCTTC.

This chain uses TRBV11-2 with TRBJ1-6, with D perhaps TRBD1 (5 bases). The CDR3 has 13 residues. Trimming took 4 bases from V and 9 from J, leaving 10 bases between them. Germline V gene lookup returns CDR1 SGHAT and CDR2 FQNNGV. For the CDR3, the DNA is TGTGCCAGCAGCTCAATCAGGGTTTCACCCCTCCACTTT. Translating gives CASSSIRVSPLHF.

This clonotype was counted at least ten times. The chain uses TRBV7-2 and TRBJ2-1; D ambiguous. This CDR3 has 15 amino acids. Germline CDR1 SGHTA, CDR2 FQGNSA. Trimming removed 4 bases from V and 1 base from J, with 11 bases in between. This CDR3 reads CASSSTRFSYNEQFF. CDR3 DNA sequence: TGTGCCAGCAGCTCGACACGCTTTTCCTACAATGAGCAGTTCTTC.

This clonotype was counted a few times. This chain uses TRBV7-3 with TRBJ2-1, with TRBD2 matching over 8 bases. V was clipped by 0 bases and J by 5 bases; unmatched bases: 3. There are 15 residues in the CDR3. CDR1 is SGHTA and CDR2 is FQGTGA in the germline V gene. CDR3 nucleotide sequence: TGTGCCAGCAGCTTAACACCGACTAGCGACAATGAGCAGTTCTTC. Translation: CASSLTPTSDNEQFF.

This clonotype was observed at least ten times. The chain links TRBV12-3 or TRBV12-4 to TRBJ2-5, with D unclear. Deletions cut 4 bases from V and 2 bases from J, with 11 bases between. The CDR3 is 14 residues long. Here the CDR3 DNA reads TGTGCCAGCAGTTATACACCCGAACAAGAGACCCAGTACTTC. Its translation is CASSYTPEQETQYF.

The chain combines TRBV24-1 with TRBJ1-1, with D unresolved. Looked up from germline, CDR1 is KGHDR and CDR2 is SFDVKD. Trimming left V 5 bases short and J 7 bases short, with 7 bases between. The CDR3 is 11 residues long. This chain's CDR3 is CATSAISEAFF. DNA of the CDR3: TGTGCCACCAGTGCTATCAGTGAAGCTTTCTTT.

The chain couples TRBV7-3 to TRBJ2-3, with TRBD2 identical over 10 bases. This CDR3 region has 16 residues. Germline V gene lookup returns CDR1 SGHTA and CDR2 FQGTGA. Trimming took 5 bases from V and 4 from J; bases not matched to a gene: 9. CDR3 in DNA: TGTGCCAGCAGCCCGGGACTAGCGTCAAGGCCAGATACGCAGTATTTT. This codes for CASSPGLASRPDTQYF.

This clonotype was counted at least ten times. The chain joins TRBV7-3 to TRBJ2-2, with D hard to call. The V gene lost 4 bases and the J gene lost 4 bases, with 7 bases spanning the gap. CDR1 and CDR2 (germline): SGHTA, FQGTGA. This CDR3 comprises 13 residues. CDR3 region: CASSSPSTGELFF. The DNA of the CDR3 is TGTGCCAGCAGCTCCCCGAGCACCGGGGAGCTGTTTTTT.

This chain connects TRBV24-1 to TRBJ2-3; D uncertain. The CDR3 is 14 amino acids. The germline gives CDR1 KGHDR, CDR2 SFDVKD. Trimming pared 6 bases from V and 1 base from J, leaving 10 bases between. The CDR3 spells CATSRIGRTDTQYF. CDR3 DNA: TGTGCCACCAGTAGGATCGGACGCACAGATACGCAGTATTTT.

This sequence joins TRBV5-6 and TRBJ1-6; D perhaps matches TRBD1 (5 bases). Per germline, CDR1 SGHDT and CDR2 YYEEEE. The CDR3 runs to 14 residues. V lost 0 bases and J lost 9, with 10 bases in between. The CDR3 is CASSLGGVGSPLHF. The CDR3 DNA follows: TGTGCCAGCAGCTTGGGGGGCGTGGGTTCACCCCTCCACTTT.

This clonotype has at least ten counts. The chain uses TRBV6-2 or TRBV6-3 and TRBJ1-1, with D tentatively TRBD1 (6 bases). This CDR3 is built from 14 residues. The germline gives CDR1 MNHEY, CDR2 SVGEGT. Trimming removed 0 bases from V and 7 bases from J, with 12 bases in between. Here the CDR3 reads CASSYSRGMGEAFF. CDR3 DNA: TGTGCCAGCAGTTACTCGAGGGGGATGGGTGAAGCTTTCTTT.

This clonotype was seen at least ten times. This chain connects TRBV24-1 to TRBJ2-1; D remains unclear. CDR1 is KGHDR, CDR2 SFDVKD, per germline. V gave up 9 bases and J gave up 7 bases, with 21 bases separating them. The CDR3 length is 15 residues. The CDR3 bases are TGTGCCACCTCCAGTGGGCTCAGCACCCTAAATGAGCAGTTCTTC. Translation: CATSSGLSTLNEQFF.

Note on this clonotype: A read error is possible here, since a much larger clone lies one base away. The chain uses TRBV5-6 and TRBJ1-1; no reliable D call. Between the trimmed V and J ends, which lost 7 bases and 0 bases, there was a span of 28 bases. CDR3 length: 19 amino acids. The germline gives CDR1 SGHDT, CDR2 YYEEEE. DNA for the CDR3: TGTGCCAGCCTCGTATCAACCCAGGCGGGGAGAAGGATGAACACTGAAGCTTTCTTT. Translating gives CASLVSTQAGRRMNTEAFF. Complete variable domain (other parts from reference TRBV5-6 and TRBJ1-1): DAGVTQSPTHLIKTRGQQVTLRCSPKSGHDTVSWYQQALGQGPQFIFQYYEEEERQRGNFPDRFSGHQFPNYSSELNVNALLLGDSALYLCASLVSTQAGRRMNTEAFFGQGTRLTVV.

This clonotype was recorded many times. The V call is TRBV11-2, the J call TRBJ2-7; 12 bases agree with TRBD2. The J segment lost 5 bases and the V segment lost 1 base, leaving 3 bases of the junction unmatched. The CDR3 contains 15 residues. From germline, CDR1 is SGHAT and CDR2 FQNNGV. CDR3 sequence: CASSLGLAGAHEQYF. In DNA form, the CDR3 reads TGTGCCAGCAGCTTAGGACTAGCGGGAGCCCACGAGCAGTACTTC.

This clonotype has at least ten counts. The CDR3 nucleotides are TGTGCTAGTGGTGCGGCAGCAACTAATGAAAAACTGTTTTTT. Protein: CASGAAATNEKLFF. The chain combines TRBV12-5 with TRBJ1-4; no clear D. V shed 5 bases and J shed 0 bases, with 7 bases lying between them. Germline assignment: CDR1 LGHNT and CDR2 FRNRAP. This CDR3 has 14 amino acids. The full variable domain, with the rest looked up from reference TRBV12-5 and TRBJ1-4, is DARVTQTPRHKVTEMGQEVTMRCQPILGHNTVFWYRQTMMQGLELLAYFRNRAPLDDSGMPKDRFSAEMPDATLATLKIQPSEPRDSAVYFCASGAAATNEKLFFGSGTQLSVL.

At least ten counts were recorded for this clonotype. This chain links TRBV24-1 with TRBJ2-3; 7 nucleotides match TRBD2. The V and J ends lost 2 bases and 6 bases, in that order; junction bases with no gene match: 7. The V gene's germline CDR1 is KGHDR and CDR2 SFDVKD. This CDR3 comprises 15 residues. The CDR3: CATSDSTSVEDTQYF. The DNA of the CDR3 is TGTGCCACCAGTGATTCTACTAGCGTTGAGGATACGCAGTATTTT.